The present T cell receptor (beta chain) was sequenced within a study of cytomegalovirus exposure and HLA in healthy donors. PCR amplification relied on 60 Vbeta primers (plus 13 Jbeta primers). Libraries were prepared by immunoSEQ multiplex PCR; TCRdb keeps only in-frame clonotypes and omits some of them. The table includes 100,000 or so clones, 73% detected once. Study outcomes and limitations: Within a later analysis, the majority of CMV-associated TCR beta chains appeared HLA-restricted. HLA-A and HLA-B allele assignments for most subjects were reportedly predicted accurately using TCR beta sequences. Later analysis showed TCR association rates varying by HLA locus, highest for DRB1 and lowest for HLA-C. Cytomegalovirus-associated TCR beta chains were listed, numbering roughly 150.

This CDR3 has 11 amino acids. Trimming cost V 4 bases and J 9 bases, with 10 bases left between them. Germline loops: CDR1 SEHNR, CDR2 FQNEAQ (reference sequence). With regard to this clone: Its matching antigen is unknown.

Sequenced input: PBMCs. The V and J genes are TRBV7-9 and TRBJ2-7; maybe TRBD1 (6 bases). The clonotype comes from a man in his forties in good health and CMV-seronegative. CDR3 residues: CASSSDSWQYF. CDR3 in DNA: TGTGCCAGCAGCTCGGACAGCTGGCAGTACTTC.